A selection of T cell receptor beta chains follows, all from one sample in a study of T cells in Graves' hyperthyroidism and ophthalmopathy. MiXCR, applied by TCRdb to the multiplex PCR reads, yields one record per CDR3 protein. The repertoire consists of about half a million distinct CDR3 sequences, with about 20% occurring once and the leading ten covering under 55%. What was sequenced was blood. The receptors derive from a woman between 65 and 79 years old with Graves' ophthalmopathy. Each CDR3 is given with its conserved first and last residue.

>TRBV28|TRBJ2-2
CASSGLGAPLGELFF
>TRBV6-1|TRBJ1-4
CASSLERGLVEKLFF
>TRBV30|TRBJ2-5
CAWSGGFETQYF
>TRBV6-5|TRBJ2-7
CASSYSNRGVHEQYF
>TRBV15|TRBJ2-7
CATSRDTGARDEQYF
>TRBV7-2|TRBJ2-7
CASSLGPGRESYEQYF
>TRBV10-3|TRBJ2-7
CAIRSGSTSYEQYF
>TRBV20-1|TRBJ2-7
CSAPGLAYEQYF
>TRBV6-4|TRBJ2-7
CASKGPIISSYEQYF
>TRBV25-1|TRBJ1-2
CASSASGGAYGYTF
>TRBV20-1|TRBJ1-1
CSARETSVNTEAFF
>TRBV6-1|TRBJ2-7
CASKSGEEVYEQYF
>TRBV11-2|TRBJ2-1
CASVISGTYNEQFF
>TRBV3-1|TRBJ1-5
CASGKTAYQPQHF
>TRBV7-9|TRBJ2-1
CASSPRLAGANEQFF
>TRBV12-3/TRBV12-4|TRBJ2-2
CASSLRTGGNTGELFF
>TRBV30|TRBJ1-5
CAWSVQGYGQPQHF
>TRBV27|TRBJ2-7
CASSWDWDGAEQYF
>TRBV28|TRBJ1-5
CASSLWAGLDQPQHF
>TRBV6-2/TRBV6-3|TRBJ2-7
CASSLKRTSGDYEQYF
>TRBV2|TRBJ1-5
CASTGTGGRPQHF
>TRBV10-3|TRBJ1-1
CAIKGQIMNTEAFF
>TRBV20-1|TRBJ2-7
CSAPVRNRAFYEQYF
>TRBV28|TRBJ1-2
CASSLSTAPQGTF
>TRBV2|TRBJ2-5
CASSAERLKYF
>TRBV20-1|TRBJ2-1
CSAWTSGSTGEQFF
>TRBV25-1|TRBJ1-2
CASSDNYYGYTF
>TRBV2|TRBJ1-1
CASTKDGYTEAFF
>TRBV5-1|TRBJ2-2
CASSTLLAGNTGELFF
>TRBV20-1|TRBJ2-5
CSARDRTGSETQYF
>TRBV6-1|TRBJ2-7
CASSEASDGYEQYF
>TRBV20-1|TRBJ2-7
CSARSLDNPLEQYF